This T cell receptor (beta chain) emerged from a study of graft-versus-host responses after intestinal transplantation. As concerns this clone: The antigen remains undetermined.

The assay was immunoSEQ multiplex PCR, and TCRdb's table has in-frame clones only and misses some. The sample includes tens of thousands of clones, roughly nine tenths of them seen just once. General study findings and limits: Early post-transplant declines in HvG were associated with peak levels of circulating GvH clones. The authors found GvH clones in recipient marrow, some appearing first in ileum or blood.

CDR3 length: 18 amino acids. V was clipped by 4 bases and J by 4 bases; unmatched bases: 15. The germline V gene encodes CDR1 SGHTA and CDR2 FQGNSA. The sequence was collected from a human donor who received an intestinal transplant. The chain combines TRBV7-2 with TRBJ2-5; 10 nucleotides line up with TRBD2. The source material was unstimulated CD8+ T cells sorted from spleen or lymph node cells, sampled before intestinal transplant. The DNA for the CDR3 is TGTGCCAGCAGCTCAGGGGTGGCTAGCGGGGGACTAATAGAGACCCAGTACTTC. Protein: CASSSGVASGGLIETQYF.